The 5 T cell receptor beta chains reported below all come from one sample, sequenced in a study of early T cells in non-severe SARS-CoV-2 infection. TCRdb reanalysed the 5' RACE reads using MiXCR and keeps one entry per CDR3 protein. The repertoire has about 71,000 distinct CDR3 sequences, about an eighth of them found once; the top ten carry about 14%. Sequencing used whole blood. Receptors originate from an adult who was a healthcare worker with PCR-confirmed SARS-CoV-2 infection or an uninfected control (not recorded which).

This clonotype was picked up a small number of times. The chain has TRBV9 and TRBJ2-2; a possible D gene is TRBD1 (6 bases). Trimming removed 0 bases from V and 4 bases from J, with 10 bases in between. Per germline, CDR1 SGDLS and CDR2 YYNGEE. The length of the CDR3 is 15 residues. The CDR3 DNA follows: TGTGCCAGCAGCGTAGGAGGGGGACCCACCGGGGAGCTGTTTTTT. It translates to CASSVGGGPTGELFF. Supplemented by reference TRBV9 and TRBJ2-2, the full variable domain reads DSGVTQTPKHLITATGQRVTLRCSPRSGDLSVYWYQQSLDQGLQFLIQYYNGEERAKGNILERFSAQQFPDLHSELNLSSLELGDSALYFCASSVGGGPTGELFFGEGSRLTVL.

This sequence joins TRBV12-3 or TRBV12-4 and TRBJ2-5; perhaps TRBD2 as D (6 bases). The CDR3 length is 14 residues. V was shortened by 1 base and J by 3 bases, with 9 bases between the two germline ends. CDR3 DNA sequence: TGTGCCAGCAGTTTAGGTCCGGGGGAAGAGACCCAGTACTTC. Its translation: CASSLGPGEETQYF.

The table lists this clonotype with a few counts. The chain joins TRBV11-1 to TRBJ1-2, with D unclear. The CDR3 sequence is 13 residues long. Germline V gene data show CDR1 as SGHAT and CDR2 as FQDESV (reference sequence). The V end lost 4 bases, the J end lost 3 bases, and 9 bases lay between the germline ends. CDR3: CASSSARHYGYTF. The CDR3 DNA follows: TGTGCCAGCAGCTCGGCCCGACACTATGGCTACACCTTC.

The V gene is TRBV5-1, the J gene TRBJ2-3; TRBD2 matches at 8 bases. Germline V gene sequence: CDR1 SGHRS, CDR2 YFSETQ. This CDR3 is 16 amino acids long. With 7 bases clipped from V and 3 bases from J, the junction kept 13 bases outside the gene matches. The CDR3 loop reads CASGKGGTSQTDTQYF. Written as DNA, the CDR3 is TGCGCCAGCGGTAAAGGGGGGACTAGTCAGACAGATACGCAGTATTTT.

The J gene is TRBJ1-4, the V gene TRBV27, with 7 bases aligning to TRBD1. Germline CDR1 reads MNHEY; CDR2 reads SMNVEV (reference sequence). V lost 9 bases, J lost 0 bases, and 7 bases stayed unmatched. There are 15 residues in the CDR3. The chain's CDR3 is CASRRGPATNEKLFF. Here the CDR3 DNA reads TGTGCCAGTAGAAGGGGGCCGGCAACTAATGAAAAACTGTTTTTT. Full variable domain (remainder filled in from reference TRBV27 and TRBJ1-4): EAQVTQNPRYLITVTGKKLTVTCSQNMNHEYMSWYRQDPGLGLRQIYYSMNVEVTDKGDVPEGYKVSRKEKRNFPLILESPSPNQTSLYFCASRRGPATNEKLFFGSGTQLSVL.